Each of the 26 T cell receptor beta chains below was sequenced from the same sample in a study of blood T cells in healthy people across ages. With a J-beta primer mix and a sample-barcoded 5' primer, a second PCR ran 7 to 11 cycles. TCRdb redid the calling of the 5' RACE reads with MiXCR, one entry per CDR3 protein. This sample has some 1.5 million distinct CDR3 sequences, with roughly 27% found just once. What was sequenced was blood. The receptor set was obtained from a woman aged 25 to 39 in good health.

Regarding this clonotype: A much larger clone lies a single base off, so this may be a read error. The chain joins TRBV5-1 to TRBJ2-1; D is ambiguous. CDR3 length: 14 amino acids. From germline, CDR1 is SGHRS and CDR2 YFSETQ. This chain's CDR3 is CASTRKAGHNGQFF. CDR3 nucleotides: TGCGCCAGCACGCGAAAGGCTGGGCACAATGGGCAGTTCTTC.

This clonotype was seen more than once but under ten times. The gene calls are TRBV24-1 and TRBJ2-5; no clear D. The tail of the sequence fits TRBJ2-7 better, so the J call may be wrong. Germline V gene sequence: CDR1 KGHDR, CDR2 SFDVKD. The CDR3 loop spans 16 amino acids. In DNA, the CDR3 is TGTGCCACCAGTGTGGTGTATGGCGACGTGGGTTACGAGCAGTACTTC. Translating it yields CATSVVYGDVGYEQYF.

This clonotype was counted a few times. The chain has TRBV3-1 and TRBJ2-5; D is unclear. Trimming stripped 1 base from V and 0 bases from J, with 12 bases between. This CDR3 contains 16 residues. Germline-derived CDR1 and CDR2 are LGHDT and YNNKEL (reference sequence). The CDR3 DNA reads as TGTGCCAGCAGCCAAGCGACACTAATTTACCAAGAGACCCAGTACTTC. Translating gives CASSQATLIYQETQYF.

The rearrangement uses TRBV5-1 and TRBJ2-3; no reliable D call. Trimming removed 0 bases from V and 14 bases from J, with 16 bases in between. Germline assignment: CDR1 SGHRS and CDR2 YFSETQ. The CDR3 sequence is 13 residues long. This CDR3 is CASSLEATSKGYF. CDR3 coding DNA: TGCGCCAGCAGCTTGGAAGCCACTTCAAAGGGGTATTTT. The full variable domain, in which reference TRBV5-1 and TRBJ2-3 provide the parts outside the CDR3, is KAGVTQTPRYLIKTRGQQVTLSCSPISGHRSVSWYQQTPGQGLQFLFEYFSETQRNKGNFPGRFSGRQFSNSRSEMNVSTLELGDSALYLCASSLEATSKGYFGPGTRLTVL.

This clonotype was counted only a few times. The chain carries TRBV2 and TRBJ1-5; 7 bases agree with TRBD1. The J segment lost 6 bases and the V segment lost 5 bases, leaving 7 bases of the junction unmatched. The CDR3 runs 14 residues. In germline, CDR1 is SNHLY, CDR2 FYNNEI. The CDR3 spells CASSKDRMIQPQHF. The CDR3, as DNA: TGTGCCAGCAGTAAGGACAGGATGATTCAGCCCCAGCATTTT. The entire variable domain, with the rest obtained from reference TRBV2 and TRBJ1-5, is as follows: EPEVTQTPSHQVTQMGQEVILRCVPISNHLYFYWYRQILGQKVEFLVSFYNNEISEKSEIFDDQFSVERPDGSNFTLKIRSTKLEDSAMYFCASSKDRMIQPQHFGDGTRLSIL.

This clonotype was recorded many times. The V and J genes are TRBV20-1 and TRBJ2-5; D unclear. The ends were cut back, 6 bases at V and 2 bases at J, with 7 bases in the middle. The CDR3 totals 11 residues. CDR1 is DFQATT, CDR2 SNEGSKA, per germline (reference sequence). The DNA for the CDR3 is TGCAGTGCCAGCATACAAGAGACCCAGTACTTC. Encoded protein: CSASIQETQYF.

This clonotype was counted at least ten times. The CDR3 DNA reads TGTGCCAGCAGTTACAGGGGTGGACAGACCGAGCAGTACTTC. This encodes CASSYRGGQTEQYF. The chain couples TRBV12-3 or TRBV12-4 to TRBJ2-7; 7 bases agree with TRBD1. Trimming cost V 4 bases and J 6 bases; bases outside gene matches: 9. The CDR3 extends over 14 amino acids.

The chain has TRBV29-1 and TRBJ1-2, with a possible D match to TRBD1 (6 bases). Trimming took off 6 bases at V and 1 base at J, with 12 bases between the two ends. The CDR3 totals 13 residues. Germline values: CDR1 SQVTM, CDR2 ANQGSEA. The CDR3 DNA follows: TGCAGCGTCACCAGGGACAATAACTATGGCTACACCTTC. It translates to CSVTRDNNYGYTF. Combining the CDR3 with reference TRBV29-1 and TRBJ1-2 gives the whole variable domain SAVISQKPSRDICQRGTSLTIQCQVDSQVTMMFWYRQQPGQSLTLIATANQGSEATYESGFVIDKFPISRPNLTFSTLTVSNMSPEDSSIYLCSVTRDNNYGYTFGSGTRLTVV.

The V call is TRBV10-3, the J call TRBJ2-7; 14 bases are a match to TRBD2. The V and J ends lost 5 bases and 2 bases, in that order; junction bases with no gene match: 2. CDR1 and CDR2 from the germline V gene are ENHRY and SYGVKD. The CDR3 runs 15 residues. Written as DNA, the CDR3 is TGTGCCATCAGTCCGGGACTAGCGGGGGCCTACGAGCAGTACTTC. Amino acid sequence: CAISPGLAGAYEQYF.

The genes are TRBV20-1 and TRBJ2-1; D tentatively fits TRBD1 or TRBD2 (5 bases each). The CDR3 runs to 14 residues. V was shortened by 7 bases and J by 10 bases, with 23 bases between the two germline ends. Germline CDR1 is DFQATT and CDR2 is SNEGSKA (reference sequence). The CDR3 loop reads CSGLNWGPLREQFF. As DNA, the CDR3 is TGCAGTGGCCTCAACTGGGGACCCCTCAGGGAGCAGTTCTTC.

The chain carries TRBV4-2 and TRBJ2-2; either TRBD1 or TRBD2 may fit D (5 bases each). Deletions cut 2 bases from V and 3 bases from J, with 16 bases between. Germline-derived CDR1 and CDR2 are LGHNA and YNFKEQ. The CDR3 has 17 residues. The CDR3 reads CASSQPLPGLDTGELFF. CDR3 in DNA: TGTGCCAGCAGCCAACCGTTGCCGGGGCTAGACACCGGGGAGCTGTTTTTT.

This clonotype was counted a few times. The rearrangement uses TRBV12-3 or TRBV12-4 and TRBJ2-3, with TRBD1 matching over 9 bases. This CDR3 comprises 17 residues. With V trimmed by 6 bases and J by 0 bases, 10 bases remained unmatched. The CDR3 region has the DNA TGTGCCAGCAGCCCGGACAGGGGCGCATTTAGCACAGATACGCAGTATTTT. Its translation is CASSPDRGAFSTDTQYF.

This clonotype showed up many times. This sequence joins TRBV4-1 and TRBJ2-7; 10 bases are a match to TRBD1. This CDR3 spans 14 amino acids. Germline V gives CDR1 MGHRA, CDR2 YSYEKL. The V and J ends lost 1 base and 5 bases, in that order; junction bases with no gene match: 2. The CDR3 bases are TGCGCCAGCAGCCAAGGGACAGGGGGGAACGAGCAGTACTTC. Its translation: CASSQGTGGNEQYF.

This clonotype has only a few counts. The rearrangement links TRBV11-2 to TRBJ2-5, with D perhaps matching TRBD1 or TRBD2 (6 bases each). Per germline, CDR1 SGHAT and CDR2 FQNNGV. The CDR3 is 15 amino acids. Trimming removed 8 bases from V and 1 base from J, with 17 bases in between. Here the CDR3 DNA reads TGTGCCAGCCGGGGGCTCCAAACCCTCCAAGAGACCCAGTACTTC. The encoded protein is CASRGLQTLQETQYF.

The chain links TRBV20-1 to TRBJ2-5, with 9 bases that match TRBD2. Germline trimming cut 3 bases from V and 1 base from J; bases unmatched to any gene: 3. The CDR3 extends over 14 amino acids. The germline V gene encodes CDR1 DFQATT and CDR2 SNEGSKA (reference sequence). CDR3 sequence: CSASWRGGQETQYF. The CDR3 nucleotides read TGCAGTGCTAGTTGGCGGGGGGGCCAAGAGACCCAGTACTTC.

As concerns this clonotype: Here the CDR3 omits its conserved ending phenylalanine or tryptophan, so a read error is the likely source. The chain joins TRBV29-1 to TRBJ1-2, with D hard to call. Looked up from germline, CDR1 is SQVTM and CDR2 is ANQGSEA. The CDR3 is 11 residues long. Trimming removed 4 bases at V and 4 bases at J, with 7 bases between. CDR3: CSVATGYGYTV. Written as DNA, the CDR3 is TGCAGCGTTGCGACCGGCTATGGCTACACCGTC.

The rearrangement uses TRBV7-2 and TRBJ1-2; D call uncertain. Germline V gene data show CDR1 as SGHTA and CDR2 as FQGNSA. Trimming took 5 bases from V and 7 from J, leaving 23 bases between them. There are 16 residues in the CDR3. CDR3 loop: CASSPFGGEAKGGYTF. The DNA for the CDR3 is TGTGCCAGCAGCCCGTTCGGCGGGGAAGCTAAGGGTGGCTACACCTTC.

The table lists this clonotype with a few counts. The chain carries TRBV14 and TRBJ2-5; D unresolved. Germline V gene data show CDR1 as SGHDN and CDR2 as FVKESK. The CDR3 is 14 amino acids. Trimming stripped 0 bases from V and 5 bases from J, with 10 bases between. CDR3 in DNA: TGTGCCAGCAGCCAAGATTCCCGAGCGGAGACCCAGTACTTC. Protein sequence: CASSQDSRAETQYF.

In its sample, this clonotype was seen a few times. V usage is TRBV27 and J usage is TRBJ2-6; 7 positions agree with TRBD2. J was trimmed by 4 bases and V by 3 bases; bases with no gene match: 3. This CDR3 comprises 15 residues. Germline assignment: CDR1 MNHEY and CDR2 SMNVEV (reference sequence). CDR3: CASSFAGAGANVLTF. The CDR3 DNA sequence: TGTGCCAGCAGTTTTGCGGGAGCCGGGGCCAACGTCCTGACTTTC.

This clonotype was counted ten times or more. For the CDR3, the DNA is TGCAGTGCTAGAGATGTAGCTAGCGGGAGCTACGAGCAGTACTTC. It specifies CSARDVASGSYEQYF. The rearrangement joins TRBV20-1 to TRBJ2-7; 10 nucleotides match TRBD2. V was clipped by 0 bases and J by 3 bases; unmatched bases: 5. Germline V CDR1 and CDR2: DFQATT, SNEGSKA (reference sequence). This CDR3 spans 15 amino acids.

This clonotype has a count of ten or more. The V gene is TRBV12-3 or TRBV12-4, the J gene TRBJ2-2, with 10 bases fitting TRBD1. The CDR3 is made up of 16 amino acids. V dropped 4 bases and J dropped 7; count of bases not matched to a gene: 9. The CDR3 sequence is CASSSLDRGEGGELFF. The CDR3 nucleotides read TGTGCCAGCAGTTCCCTGGACAGGGGGGAGGGCGGGGAGCTGTTTTTT.

The rearrangement joins TRBV10-3 to TRBJ2-3; D remains ambiguous. Trimming stripped 6 bases from V and 0 bases from J, with 7 bases between. The CDR3 is 13 amino acids. The germline V gene encodes CDR1 ENHRY and CDR2 SYGVKD. CDR3 DNA: TGTGCCATCAGGGCCGCTAGCACAGATACGCAGTATTTT. As protein: CAIRAASTDTQYF.

The V and J genes are TRBV6-2 or TRBV6-3 and TRBJ1-1, with D perhaps matching TRBD1 (6 bases). Deletions cut 2 bases from V and 4 bases from J, with 11 bases between. The CDR3 length is 14 residues. Germline V gene lookup returns CDR1 MNHEY and CDR2 SVGEGT. CDR3: CASSYAGAGTEAFF. CDR3 nucleotides: TGTGCCAGCAGTTACGCAGGGGCAGGCACTGAAGCTTTCTTT.

The rearrangement links TRBV2 to TRBJ2-3; weak D call: TRBD2 (5 bases). This CDR3 comprises 16 residues. V was trimmed by 11 bases and J by 1 base, leaving 22 bases between them. Germline values: CDR1 SNHLY, CDR2 FYNNEI. The CDR3 protein is CAGIFAVARGTDTQYF. In DNA form, the CDR3 reads TGTGCCGGCATTTTTGCGGTAGCGAGGGGCACAGATACGCAGTATTTT.

V and J are TRBV2 and TRBJ2-3, with D perhaps TRBD1 (6 bases). V dropped 8 bases and J dropped 4 bases, with 13 bases sitting between them. The CDR3 length is 13 residues. CDR1 is SNHLY, CDR2 FYNNEI, per germline. The chain's CDR3 is CASGSRGPDTQYF. The CDR3 DNA is TGTGCCAGCGGTAGCAGGGGTCCAGATACGCAGTATTTT. Combining the CDR3 with reference TRBV2 and TRBJ2-3 gives the whole variable domain EPEVTQTPSHQVTQMGQEVILRCVPISNHLYFYWYRQILGQKVEFLVSFYNNEISEKSEIFDDQFSVERPDGSNFTLKIRSTKLEDSAMYFCASGSRGPDTQYFGPGTRLTVL.

This clonotype was picked up many times. V and J are TRBV20-1 and TRBJ2-6, with a possible D match to TRBD2 (5 bases). The CDR3 totals 13 residues. Trimming shortened V by 7 bases and J by 4 bases, and 11 bases separated the two germline ends. The germline V gene encodes CDR1 DFQATT and CDR2 SNEGSKA (reference sequence). DNA of the CDR3: TGCAGTGGCCGAGGGTCCGGGGCCAACGTCCTGACTTTC. Its translation is CSGRGSGANVLTF.